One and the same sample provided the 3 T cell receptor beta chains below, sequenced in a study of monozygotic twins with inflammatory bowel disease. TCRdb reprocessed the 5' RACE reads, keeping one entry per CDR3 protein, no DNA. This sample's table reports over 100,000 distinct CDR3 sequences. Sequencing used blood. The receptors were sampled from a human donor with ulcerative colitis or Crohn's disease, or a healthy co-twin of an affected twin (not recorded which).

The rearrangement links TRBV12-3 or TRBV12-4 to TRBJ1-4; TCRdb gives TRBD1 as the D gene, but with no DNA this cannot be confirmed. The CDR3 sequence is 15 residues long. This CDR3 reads CASRPNRGGDEKLFF.

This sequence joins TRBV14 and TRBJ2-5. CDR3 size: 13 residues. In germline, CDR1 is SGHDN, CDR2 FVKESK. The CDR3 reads CASRRDVEGTQYF.

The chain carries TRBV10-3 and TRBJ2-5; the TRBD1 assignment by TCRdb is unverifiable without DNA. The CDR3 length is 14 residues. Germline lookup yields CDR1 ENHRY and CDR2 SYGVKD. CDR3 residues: CAIRRADSQETQYF.